Listed here are 9 T cell receptor beta chains from one sample, sequenced in a study of blood T cell repertoires in COVID-19. TCRdb's table, derived via immunoSEQ multiplex PCR, lists solely in-frame clones and lacks some. This table holds 200,000 to 300,000 clones, approximately 84% found once. The sequenced material came from peripheral blood. The receptors were gathered from a woman of 80 years or more with acute or convalescent COVID-19.

The chain is built from TRBV2 and TRBJ2-3, with 9 bases matching TRBD1. J was trimmed by 3 bases and V by 8 bases; bases with no gene match: 6. This CDR3 has 14 amino acids. Germline CDR1 and CDR2: SNHLY and FYNNEI. CDR3: CASRGTGLTDTQYF. The CDR3 DNA sequence: TGTGCCAGCCGAGGGACAGGGTTAACAGATACGCAGTATTTT.

The chain carries TRBV7-8 and TRBJ1-2; tentatively, D is TRBD1 (6 bases). Germline CDR1 SGHVS, CDR2 FQNEAQ. Trimming left V 5 bases short and J 5 bases short, with 15 bases between. The CDR3 consists of 14 residues. The CDR3 DNA is TGTGCCAGCAGCCCGCGAGGGGGTTCGTATGGCTACACCTTC. This codes for CASSPRGGSYGYTF.

The chain recombines TRBV7-3 with TRBJ2-3, with 8 bases lining up with TRBD2. V was clipped by 0 bases and J by 3 bases; unmatched bases: 11. Germline lookup yields CDR1 SGHTA and CDR2 FQGTGA. The CDR3 is made up of 18 amino acids. In DNA form, the CDR3 reads TGTGCCAGCAGCTTAACCGGCGGGGGACTAGAAGTAACAGATACGCAGTATTTT. This translates into CASSLTGGGLEVTDTQYF.

Ten or more counts support this clone. The chain uses TRBV7-3 and TRBJ2-2; 7 bases are shared with TRBD1. CDR3 length equals 19 residues. The V gene's germline CDR1 is SGHTA and CDR2 FQGTGA. Germline trimming cut 4 bases from V and 4 bases from J; bases unmatched to any gene: 18. CDR3 sequence (DNA): TGTGCCAGCAGCTCAGGGGGATGGCAGCAGTCGGGGACCACCGGGGAGCTGTTTTTT. Protein product: CASSSGGWQQSGTTGELFF.

The chain carries TRBV7-9 and TRBJ1-5, with D perhaps TRBD1 (5 bases). The V gene lost 0 bases and the J gene lost 13 bases, with 13 bases spanning the gap. Germline V lookup: CDR1 SEHNR, CDR2 FQNEAQ (reference sequence). This CDR3 comprises 13 residues. CDR3 residues: CASSLALGARQHF. CDR3 DNA: TGTGCCAGCAGCTTAGCGCTAGGGGCTCGACAGCATTTT.

The rearrangement links TRBV3-1 (or the pseudogene TRBV3-2) to TRBJ2-7, with a possible D match to TRBD1 (6 bases). V dropped 0 bases and J dropped 3 bases, with 15 bases sitting between them. Germline loops: CDR1 LGHDT, CDR2 YNNKEL (reference sequence). The CDR3 consists of 16 residues. The CDR3 spells CASSQDEPGDYYEQYF. The CDR3 DNA reads TGTGCCAGCAGCCAAGACGAGCCAGGGGATTACTACGAGCAGTACTTC.

The J gene is TRBJ2-1, the V gene TRBV6-1; a weak D match, TRBD2 (6 bases). The CDR3 totals 16 residues. Per germline, CDR1 MNHNS and CDR2 SASEGT. Trimming left V 2 bases short and J 9 bases short, with 20 bases between. CDR3 amino acids: CASSERLGAPGAEQFF. CDR3 bases: TGTGCCAGCAGTGAACGACTAGGCGCCCCCGGCGCTGAGCAGTTCTTC.

A few counts support this clone. The CDR3 DNA sequence: TGTGCCAGCAGTTTCTCGGGGAACACTGAAGCTTTCTTT. Amino acid sequence: CASSFSGNTEAFF. The chain combines TRBV12-3 or TRBV12-4 with TRBJ1-1; D is unresolved. The CDR3 is 13 amino acids. V was shortened by 3 bases and J by 1 base, with 6 bases between the two germline ends.

This clone has at least ten counts. CDR3 protein: CASSLAQGDLCEQYF. The CDR3 bases are TGCGCCAGCAGCTTGGCACAGGGGGACTTATGCGAGCAGTACTTC. The V call is TRBV5-1, the J call TRBJ2-7; TRBD1 matches at 8 bases. With 0 bases clipped from V and 6 bases from J, the junction kept 8 bases outside the gene matches. Germline V gives CDR1 SGHRS, CDR2 YFSETQ. The CDR3 has 15 residues. The complete variable domain, with remaining parts taken from reference TRBV5-1 and TRBJ2-7, reads KAGVTQTPRYLIKTRGQQVTLSCSPISGHRSVSWYQQTPGQGLQFLFEYFSETQRNKGNFPGRFSGRQFSNSRSEMNVSTLELGDSALYLCASSLAQGDLCEQYFGPGTRLTVT.